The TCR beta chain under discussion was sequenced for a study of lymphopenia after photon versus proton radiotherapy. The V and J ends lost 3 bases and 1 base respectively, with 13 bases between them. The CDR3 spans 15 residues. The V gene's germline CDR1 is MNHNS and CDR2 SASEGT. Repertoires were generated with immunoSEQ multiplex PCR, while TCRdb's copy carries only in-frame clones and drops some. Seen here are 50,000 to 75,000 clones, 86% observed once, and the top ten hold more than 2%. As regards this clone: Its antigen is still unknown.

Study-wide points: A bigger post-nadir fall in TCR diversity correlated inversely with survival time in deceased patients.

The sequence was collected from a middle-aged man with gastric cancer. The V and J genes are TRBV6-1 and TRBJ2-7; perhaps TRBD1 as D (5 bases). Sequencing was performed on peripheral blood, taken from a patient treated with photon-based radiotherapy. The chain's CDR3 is CASSEFDRRSYEQYF. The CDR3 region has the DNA TGTGCCAGCAGTGAGTTCGACAGACGATCCTACGAGCAGTACTTC.